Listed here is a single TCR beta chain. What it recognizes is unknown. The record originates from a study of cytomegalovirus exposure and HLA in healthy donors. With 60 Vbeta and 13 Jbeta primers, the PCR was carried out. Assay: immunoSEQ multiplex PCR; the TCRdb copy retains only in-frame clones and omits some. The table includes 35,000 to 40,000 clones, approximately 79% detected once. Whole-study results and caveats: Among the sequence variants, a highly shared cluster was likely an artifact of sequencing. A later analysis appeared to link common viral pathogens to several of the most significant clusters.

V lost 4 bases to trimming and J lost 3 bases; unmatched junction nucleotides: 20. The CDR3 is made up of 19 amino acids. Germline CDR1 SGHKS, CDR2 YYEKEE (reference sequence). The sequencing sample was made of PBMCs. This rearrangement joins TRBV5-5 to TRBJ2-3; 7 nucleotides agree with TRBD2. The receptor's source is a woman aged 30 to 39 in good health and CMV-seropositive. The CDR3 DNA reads TGTGCCAGCAGCCCCCAGCGCGGGAGACTACTCGAGGGAACAGATACGCAGTATTTT. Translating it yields CASSPQRGRLLEGTDTQYF. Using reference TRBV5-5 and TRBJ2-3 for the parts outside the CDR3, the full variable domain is DAGVTQSPTHLIKTRGQQVTLRCSPISGHKSVSWYQQVLGQGPQFIFQYYEKEERGRGNFPDRFSARQFPNYSSELNVNALLLGDSALYLCASSPQRGRLLEGTDTQYFGPGTRLTVL.